One and the same sample provided the 13 T cell receptor beta chains below, sequenced in a study of cytomegalovirus exposure and HLA in healthy donors. PCR involved 60 Vbeta and 13 Jbeta primers. TCRdb keeps only in-frame clones here, not all; method: immunoSEQ multiplex PCR. Of 150,000 to 200,000 clones in the sample, about 81% were seen once. The sample comprised PBMCs. The receptors were sampled from a woman aged 50 to 60 in good health and CMV-seropositive.

The chain is built from TRBV4-1 and TRBJ2-2, with D possibly being TRBD1 (5 bases). Between the trimmed V and J ends, which lost 2 bases and 1 base, there was a span of 5 bases. This CDR3 comprises 14 residues. Germline assignment: CDR1 MGHRA and CDR2 YSYEKL. The CDR3 sequence: CASSQQGNTGELFF. CDR3 coding DNA: TGCGCCAGCAGCCAACAGGGGAACACCGGGGAGCTGTTTTTT.

The sample holds one count of this clone. This chain joins TRBV5-1 and TRBJ2-7, with TRBD1 as a possible D gene (6 bases). CDR1 SGHRS and CDR2 YFSETQ come from the germline V gene. The V gene lost 4 bases and the J gene lost 2 bases, with 13 bases spanning the gap. The CDR3 contains 14 residues. As DNA, the CDR3 is TGCGCCAGCAGCATACAGGGCGGACCCTACGAGCAGTACTTC. This gives the protein CASSIQGGPYEQYF.

V usage is TRBV9 and J usage is TRBJ2-1; D possibly corresponds to TRBD2 (5 bases). The V gene's germline CDR1 is SGDLS and CDR2 YYNGEE. V was clipped by 1 base and J by 0 bases, with 17 bases between them. The CDR3 sequence is 18 residues long. CDR3 region: CASSVSPLGRVSYNEQFF. CDR3 DNA sequence: TGTGCCAGCAGCGTATCGCCCCTTGGGCGGGTCTCCTACAATGAGCAGTTCTTC. Full variable domain (missing parts from reference TRBV9 and TRBJ2-1): DSGVTQTPKHLITATGQRVTLRCSPRSGDLSVYWYQQSLDQGLQFLIQYYNGEERAKGNILERFSAQQFPDLHSELNLSSLELGDSALYFCASSVSPLGRVSYNEQFFGPGTRLTVL.

The chain is built from TRBV5-1 and TRBJ2-5, with TRBD2 matching 10 bases. The CDR3 length is 14 residues. In germline, CDR1 is SGHRS, CDR2 YFSETQ. The V and J ends lost 3 bases and 1 base, in that order; junction bases with no gene match: 0. The CDR3 bases are TGCGCCAGCAGCTGGACTAGCGGCCAAGAGACCCAGTACTTC. Amino acid sequence: CASSWTSGQETQYF.

The chain carries TRBV30 and TRBJ1-6; D is uncertain. Germline values: CDR1 GTSNPN, CDR2 SVGIG (reference sequence). The CDR3 extends over 14 amino acids. The V gene lost 5 bases and the J gene lost 7 bases, with 15 bases spanning the gap. CDR3 protein: CAWGLGSANSPLHF. As DNA, the CDR3 is TGTGCCTGGGGACTCGGATCGGCGAATTCACCCCTCCACTTT.

The J gene is TRBJ1-4, the V gene TRBV18, with D hard to call. V was shortened by 3 bases and J by 2 bases, with 4 bases between the two germline ends. The CDR3 extends over 13 amino acids. Germline V lookup: CDR1 KGHSH, CDR2 LQKENI. CDR3 in DNA: TGTGCCAGCTCACCCGGGACTAATGAAAAACTGTTTTTT. Protein product: CASSPGTNEKLFF.

This clone has a handful of counts. V usage is TRBV11-3 and J usage is TRBJ2-5; 9 nucleotides agree with TRBD1. Germline V gives CDR1 SGHNT, CDR2 YENEEA. The V gene end was trimmed by 6 bases and the J gene end by 3 bases; junction bases not matched to a gene: 8. This CDR3 spans 15 amino acids. As DNA, the CDR3 is TGTGCCAGCAGTCTTGGAGGGACAGGGAAAGAGACCCAGTACTTC. This codes for CASSLGGTGKETQYF.

The chain is built from TRBV25-1 and TRBJ2-5; TRBD2 matches at 8 bases. The ends lost 4 bases at V and 5 bases at J; junction bases unmatched: 3. From germline, CDR1 is MGHDK and CDR2 SYGVNS. The CDR3 has 13 residues. The CDR3 DNA reads TGTGCCAGCAGTGCGGGGGGGGTTGAGACCCAGTACTTC. Its protein is CASSAGGVETQYF.

The V and J genes are TRBV7-8 and TRBJ2-2; the match to TRBD2 covers 12 bases. Per the germline V gene, CDR1 is SGHVS and CDR2 is FQNEAQ. The CDR3 runs 19 residues. Trimming removed 0 bases from V and 0 bases from J; junction bases left unmatched: 5. DNA for the CDR3: TGTGCCAGCAGCTTAGCAGGGACTAGCGGGCGATCGAACACCGGGGAGCTGTTTTTT. Translation gives CASSLAGTSGRSNTGELFF.

This clone has only one observation. J is TRBJ1-3 and V is TRBV4-2; a weak D match, TRBD1 (5 bases). The V end lost 1 base, the J end lost 3 bases, and 7 bases lay between the germline ends. The CDR3 spans 14 residues. The germline gives CDR1 LGHNA, CDR2 YNFKEQ. The CDR3 protein is CASSQGQYGNTIYF. The CDR3 bases are TGTGCCAGCAGCCAAGGACAGTATGGAAACACCATATATTTT.

J is TRBJ2-7 and V is TRBV2; D may be TRBD1 (5 bases). CDR1 is SNHLY and CDR2 is FYNNEI in the germline V gene. V was trimmed by 5 bases and J by 1 base, leaving 12 bases between them. This CDR3 contains 14 residues. The DNA of the CDR3 is TGTGCCAGCAGTCGACAGTCAGAATCCTACGAGCAGTACTTC. The encoded protein is CASSRQSESYEQYF.

The chain joins TRBV27 to TRBJ1-2; D not resolved. The germline V gene encodes CDR1 MNHEY and CDR2 SMNVEV (reference sequence). This CDR3 has 15 residues. V was clipped by 0 bases and J by 2 bases, with 10 bases between them. CDR3 loop: CASSLSVGGNYGYTF. DNA for the CDR3: TGTGCCAGCAGTTTATCTGTCGGCGGGAACTATGGCTACACCTTC.

The chain couples TRBV18 to TRBJ1-6, with 7 positions matching TRBD1. Per the germline V gene, CDR1 is KGHSH and CDR2 is LQKENI. J was trimmed by 5 bases and V by 3 bases; bases with no gene match: 7. The CDR3 sequence is 16 residues long. The DNA of the CDR3 is TGTGCCAGCTCACCGAAGGGGGCGCGGGATAATTCACCCCTCCACTTT. As protein: CASSPKGARDNSPLHF.